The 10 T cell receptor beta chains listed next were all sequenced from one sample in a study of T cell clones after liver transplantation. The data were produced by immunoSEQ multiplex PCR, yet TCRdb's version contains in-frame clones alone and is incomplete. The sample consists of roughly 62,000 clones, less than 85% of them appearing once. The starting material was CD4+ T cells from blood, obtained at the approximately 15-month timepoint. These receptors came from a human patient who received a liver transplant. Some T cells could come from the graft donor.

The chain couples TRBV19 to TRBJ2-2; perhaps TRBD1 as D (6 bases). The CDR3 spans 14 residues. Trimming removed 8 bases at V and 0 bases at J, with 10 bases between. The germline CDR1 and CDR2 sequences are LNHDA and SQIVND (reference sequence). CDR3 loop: CASWDKANTGELFF. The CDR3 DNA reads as TGTGCCAGTTGGGACAAAGCGAACACCGGGGAGCTGTTTTTT.

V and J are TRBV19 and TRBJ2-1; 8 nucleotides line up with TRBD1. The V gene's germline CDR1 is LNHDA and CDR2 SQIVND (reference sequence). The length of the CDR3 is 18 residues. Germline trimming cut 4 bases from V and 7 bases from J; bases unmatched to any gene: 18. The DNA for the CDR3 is TGTGCCAGTAGTACCCGGACAGGGAGAAGGGACAAGGTTAATGAGCAGTTCTTC. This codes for CASSTRTGRRDKVNEQFF.

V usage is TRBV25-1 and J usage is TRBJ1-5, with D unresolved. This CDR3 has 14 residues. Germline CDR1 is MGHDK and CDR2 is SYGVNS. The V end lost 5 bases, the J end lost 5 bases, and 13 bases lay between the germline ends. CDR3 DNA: TGTGCCAGCAGTCCTGTCGGGCAGCATCAGCCCCAGCATTTT. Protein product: CASSPVGQHQPQHF.

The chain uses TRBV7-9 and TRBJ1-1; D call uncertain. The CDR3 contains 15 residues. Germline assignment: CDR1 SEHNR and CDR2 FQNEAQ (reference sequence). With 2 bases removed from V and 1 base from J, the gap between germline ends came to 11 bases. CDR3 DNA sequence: TGTGCCAGCAGCTTAAGGGCGGAATCGAACACTGAAGCTTTCTTT. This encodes CASSLRAESNTEAFF.

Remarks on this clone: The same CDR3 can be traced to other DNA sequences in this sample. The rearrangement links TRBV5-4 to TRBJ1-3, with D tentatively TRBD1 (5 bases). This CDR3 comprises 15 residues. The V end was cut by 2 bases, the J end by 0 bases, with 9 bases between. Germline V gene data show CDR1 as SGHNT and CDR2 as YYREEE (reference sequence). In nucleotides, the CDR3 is TGTGCCAGCAGCTTAGACAGCCTCTCTGGAAACACCATATATTTT. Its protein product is CASSLDSLSGNTIYF.

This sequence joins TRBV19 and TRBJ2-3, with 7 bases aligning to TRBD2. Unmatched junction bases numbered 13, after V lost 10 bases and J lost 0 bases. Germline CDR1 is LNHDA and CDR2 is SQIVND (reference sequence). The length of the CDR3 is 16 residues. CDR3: CATGLGNGGSTDTQYF. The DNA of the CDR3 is TGTGCCACCGGGTTGGGGAACGGGGGGAGCACAGATACGCAGTATTTT. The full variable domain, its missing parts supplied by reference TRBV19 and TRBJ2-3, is DGGITQSPKYLFRKEGQNVTLSCEQNLNHDAMYWYRQDPGQGLRLIYYSQIVNDFQKGDIAEGYSVSREKKESFPLTVTSAQKNPTAFYLCATGLGNGGSTDTQYFGPGTRLTVL.

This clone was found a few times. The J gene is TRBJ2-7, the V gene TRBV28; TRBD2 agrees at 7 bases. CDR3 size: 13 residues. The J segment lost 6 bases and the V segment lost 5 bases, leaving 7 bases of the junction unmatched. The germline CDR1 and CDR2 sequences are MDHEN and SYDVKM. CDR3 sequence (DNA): TGTGCCAGCAGTACATCCGGGACTATCGAGCAGTACGTC. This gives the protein CASSTSGTIEQYV.

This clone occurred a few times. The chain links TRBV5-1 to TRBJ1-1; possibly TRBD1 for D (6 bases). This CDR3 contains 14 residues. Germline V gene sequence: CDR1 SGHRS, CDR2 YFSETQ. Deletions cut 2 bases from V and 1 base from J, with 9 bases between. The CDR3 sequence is CASSFTGRNTEAFF. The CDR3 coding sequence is TGCGCCAGCAGCTTCACAGGGAGGAACACTGAAGCTTTCTTT.

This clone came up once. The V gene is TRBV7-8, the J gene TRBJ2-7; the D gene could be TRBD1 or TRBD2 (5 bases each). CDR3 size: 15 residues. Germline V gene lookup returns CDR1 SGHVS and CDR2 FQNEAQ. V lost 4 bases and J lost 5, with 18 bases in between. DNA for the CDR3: TGTGCCAGCAGCTCCGACCGGGACGGACGCGACGAGCAGTACTTC. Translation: CASSSDRDGRDEQYF.

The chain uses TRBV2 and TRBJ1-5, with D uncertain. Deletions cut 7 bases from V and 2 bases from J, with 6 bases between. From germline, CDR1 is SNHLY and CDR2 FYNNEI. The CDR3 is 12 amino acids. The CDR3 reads CASTNGNQPQHF. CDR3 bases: TGTGCCAGCACGAATGGCAATCAGCCCCAGCATTTT. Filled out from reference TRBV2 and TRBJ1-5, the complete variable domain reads EPEVTQTPSHQVTQMGQEVILRCVPISNHLYFYWYRQILGQKVEFLVSFYNNEISEKSEIFDDQFSVERPDGSNFTLKIRSTKLEDSAMYFCASTNGNQPQHFGDGTRLSIL.